These 25 T cell receptor beta chains were sequenced from one sample in a study of blood T cells in healthy people across ages. A second PCR of roughly 7 to 11 cycles used a sample-barcoded 5' primer and a J-beta primer mix. One entry per CDR3 protein, called by TCRdb with MiXCR from the 5' RACE reads. The sample lists hundreds of thousands of distinct CDR3 sequences, under 45% occurring once. Source material: blood. All receptors derive from a man aged 55 to 70 in good health.

This chain uses TRBV3-1 with TRBJ2-7; no definite D call. Per germline, CDR1 LGHDT and CDR2 YNNKEL (reference sequence). The CDR3 is made up of 13 amino acids. The V and J ends lost 4 bases and 2 bases respectively, with 9 bases between them. CDR3 residues: CASSLKTPYEQYF. CDR3 DNA: TGTGCCAGCAGCCTAAAGACCCCCTACGAGCAGTACTTC.

The chain employs TRBV7-3 and TRBJ2-3; 9 bases are shared with TRBD2. The CDR3 length is 16 residues. Germline trimming cut 5 bases from V and 1 base from J; bases unmatched to any gene: 7. CDR1 and CDR2 from the germline V gene are SGHTA and FQGTGA. The CDR3 region is CASSPLAGKGTDTQYF. In nucleotides, the CDR3 is TGTGCCAGCAGCCCCCTAGCGGGGAAGGGCACAGATACGCAGTATTTT. Full variable domain (remainder filled in from reference TRBV7-3 and TRBJ2-3): GAGVSQTPSNKVTEKGKYVELRCDPISGHTALYWYRQSLGQGPEFLIYFQGTGAADDSGLPNDRFFAVRPEGSVSTLKIQRTERGDSAVYLCASSPLAGKGTDTQYFGPGTRLTVL.

The chain joins TRBV3-1 to TRBJ1-1; no firm D call. Deletions cut 4 bases from V and 4 bases from J, with 10 bases between. Germline V CDR1 and CDR2: LGHDT, YNNKEL (reference sequence). The length of the CDR3 is 13 residues. CDR3 in amino acids: CASSPGIGTEAFF. The CDR3, as DNA: TGTGCCAGCAGCCCGGGGATAGGCACTGAAGCTTTCTTT.

This clonotype was seen a handful of times. J is TRBJ2-3 and V is TRBV2; TRBD2 aligns across 9 bases. Germline CDR1 SNHLY, CDR2 FYNNEI. The V and J ends lost 1 base and 6 bases, in that order; junction bases with no gene match: 5. CDR3 size: 15 residues. The CDR3 here is CASSEGAGGRDTQYF. CDR3 in DNA: TGTGCCAGCAGTGAAGGAGCGGGGGGCCGCGATACGCAGTATTTT. Together with reference TRBV2 and TRBJ2-3, the CDR3 gives the full variable domain: EPEVTQTPSHQVTQMGQEVILRCVPISNHLYFYWYRQILGQKVEFLVSFYNNEISEKSEIFDDQFSVERPDGSNFTLKIRSTKLEDSAMYFCASSEGAGGRDTQYFGPGTRLTVL.

CDR3 in DNA: TGTGCCACCAGGCCGAGCAAGGACAGAAATCCCTACAATGAGCAGTTCTTC. It codes for CATRPSKDRNPYNEQFF. The chain uses TRBV15 and TRBJ2-1, with D possibly being TRBD1 (6 bases). CDR1 LNHNV and CDR2 YYDKDF come from the germline V gene (reference sequence). The length of the CDR3 is 17 residues. The V end was cut by 6 bases, the J end by 2 bases, with 20 bases between.

The chain uses TRBV30 and TRBJ2-1; 7 nucleotides line up with TRBD1. J gave up 10 bases and V 0 bases, and 9 bases lay outside the gene matches. The CDR3 length is 14 residues. Germline V CDR1 and CDR2: GTSNPN, SVGIG (reference sequence). The chain's CDR3 is CAWSVWGQPVEQFF. The CDR3 coding sequence is TGTGCCTGGAGTGTATGGGGACAGCCAGTGGAGCAGTTCTTC.

This clonotype has just a few counts. This chain links TRBV25-1 with TRBJ1-1; D is undetermined. V lost 2 bases and J lost 7, with 11 bases in between. The CDR3 extends over 13 amino acids. CDR1 MGHDK and CDR2 SYGVNS come from the germline V gene. The CDR3 DNA reads TGTGCCAGCAGTGAAACCAGGTCGTTTGAAGCTTTCTTT. Translated, it gives CASSETRSFEAFF.

The rearrangement links TRBV7-9 to TRBJ2-5; possibly TRBD1 for D (5 bases). The germline gives CDR1 SEHNR, CDR2 FQNEAQ (reference sequence). CDR3 length: 14 residues. V was pared by 1 base and J by 11 bases, with 17 bases between. The CDR3 region has the DNA TGTGCCAGCAGCTTAGGAGCAGGGTGGTATGAGCAGTACTTC. Its translation is CASSLGAGWYEQYF.

The V call is TRBV12-5, the J call TRBJ1-5, with 7 nucleotides matching TRBD1. CDR3 length: 15 amino acids. Germline V CDR1 and CDR2: LGHNT, FRNRAP. V lost 5 bases and J lost 8; bases outside the gene matches: 12. Here the CDR3 reads CASGPAQGPVEPQHF. CDR3 bases: TGTGCTAGTGGTCCAGCACAGGGGCCCGTTGAGCCCCAGCATTTT.

This clonotype was detected a few times. The chain joins TRBV27 to TRBJ1-4; 7 nucleotides agree with TRBD1. The CDR3 runs to 14 residues. The trim removed 5 bases at V and 5 bases at J, leaving 5 bases unmatched. Germline CDR1 and CDR2: MNHEY and SMNVEV (reference sequence). CDR3: CASSTGQWNEKLFF. In nucleotides, the CDR3 is TGTGCCAGCAGTACGGGACAGTGGAATGAAAAACTGTTTTTT.

The table lists this clonotype with a count of one. The chain joins TRBV5-1 to TRBJ1-1; possible D gene TRBD1, 6 bases. The germline V gene encodes CDR1 SGHRS and CDR2 YFSETQ. The V end was cut by 0 bases, the J end by 3 bases, with 9 bases between. CDR3 length equals 14 residues. The CDR3 DNA follows: TGCGCCAGCAGCTTGGCGGGGGCTCACACTGAAGCTTTCTTT. Protein sequence: CASSLAGAHTEAFF.

The chain links TRBV9 to TRBJ2-3, with a weak D call TRBD2 (6 bases). The CDR3 length is 15 residues. From germline, CDR1 is SGDLS and CDR2 YYNGEE. Trimming removed 1 base from V and 1 base from J, with 10 bases in between. CDR3 nucleotide sequence: TGTGCCAGCAGCGTACGGGGGTCCGGCACAGATACGCAGTATTTT. Translating gives CASSVRGSGTDTQYF.

This sequence joins TRBV18 and TRBJ1-6, with 7 bases identical to TRBD1. With V trimmed by 1 base and J by 7 bases, 10 bases remained unmatched. Germline CDR1 reads KGHSH; CDR2 reads LQKENI. The CDR3 sequence is 17 residues long. CDR3 amino acids: CASSPRLAGQPNSPLHF. In DNA, the CDR3 is TGTGCCAGCTCACCACGGCTAGCGGGACAGCCCAATTCACCCCTCCACTTT.

This clonotype was counted a few times. The chain joins TRBV6-2 or TRBV6-3 to TRBJ1-5, with TRBD1 matching over 8 bases. The trim removed 8 bases at V and 0 bases at J, leaving 9 bases unmatched. From germline, CDR1 is MNHEY and CDR2 SVGEGT. The CDR3 runs to 16 residues. CDR3 region: CASHQQGGVSNQPQHF. CDR3 in DNA: TGTGCCAGCCACCAACAGGGGGGGGTTAGCAATCAGCCCCAGCATTTT.

CDR3 DNA: TGTGCCAGCAGCTTAGGGAACGGACTAGCGGGGGGCTACGAGCAGTACTTC. Translating gives CASSLGNGLAGGYEQYF. This sequence joins TRBV7-2 and TRBJ2-7, with TRBD2 matching 14 bases. This CDR3 spans 17 amino acids. V lost 1 base, J lost 3 bases, and 5 bases stayed unmatched. The germline gives CDR1 SGHTA, CDR2 FQGNSA.

This clonotype was seen only once. The chain couples TRBV28 to TRBJ2-3, with D possibly matching TRBD2 (6 bases). The CDR3 has 15 residues. Germline V lookup: CDR1 MDHEN, CDR2 SYDVKM. V was cut by 5 bases and J by 2 bases, with 14 bases left in between. CDR3 sequence: CASSSKRVITDTQYF. The CDR3 DNA reads TGTGCCAGCAGTAGTAAGCGGGTAATCACAGATACGCAGTATTTT. The variable domain in full, with the rest retrieved from reference TRBV28 and TRBJ2-3, is DVKVTQSSRYLVKRTGEKVFLECVQDMDHENMFWYRQDPGLGLRLIYFSYDVKMKEKGDIPEGYSVSREKKERFSLILESASTNQTSMYLCASSSKRVITDTQYFGPGTRLTVL.

The chain joins TRBV20-1 to TRBJ2-5; 7 nucleotides align to TRBD1. Germline CDR1 and CDR2: DFQATT and SNEGSKA (reference sequence). The CDR3 is 14 residues long. V was pared by 0 bases and J by 5 bases, with 6 bases of the junction left unmatched. CDR3 sequence reads: CSAREQGKWETQYF. Written as DNA, the CDR3 is TGCAGTGCTAGAGAACAGGGGAAATGGGAGACCCAGTACTTC.

J is TRBJ2-5 and V is TRBV10-1, with D unresolved. Germline CDR1 WNHNN, CDR2 SYGVQD (reference sequence). The CDR3 is 13 residues long. Trimming removed 2 bases at V and 5 bases at J, with 9 bases between. The CDR3 here is CASSEGPPETQYF. The CDR3 DNA follows: TGCGCCAGCAGTGAGGGACCGCCGGAGACCCAGTACTTC.

The chain combines TRBV7-2 with TRBJ2-5; no clear D. The germline V gene encodes CDR1 SGHTA and CDR2 FQGNSA. V lost 5 bases and J 4 bases, leaving 14 bases between the germline ends. This CDR3 comprises 14 residues. The CDR3 DNA sequence: TGTGCCAGCAGCCCGCGCCAATCAGCAGAGACCCAGTACTTC. This codes for CASSPRQSAETQYF.

This chain connects TRBV14 to TRBJ2-1, with D tentatively TRBD1 or TRBD2 (6 bases each). The CDR3 is made up of 17 amino acids. Trimming left V 0 bases short and J 0 bases short, with 12 bases between. Germline V gene sequence: CDR1 SGHDN, CDR2 FVKESK. CDR3 in amino acids: CASSQEGGRRSYNEQFF. Written as DNA, the CDR3 is TGTGCCAGCAGCCAAGAAGGGGGGCGACGCTCCTACAATGAGCAGTTCTTC.

This clonotype was observed a few times. The chain is built from TRBV9 and TRBJ2-7; weak D call: TRBD1 (5 bases). Germline assignment: CDR1 SGDLS and CDR2 YYNGEE. Trimming took 0 bases from V and 2 from J, leaving 12 bases between them. The CDR3 is 15 amino acids. The DNA of the CDR3 is TGTGCCAGCAGCGTAGTAAGTGACAGTACCTACGAGCAGTACTTC. Protein product: CASSVVSDSTYEQYF.

The chain is built from TRBV7-8 and TRBJ2-6; unclear D gene. CDR3 length equals 13 residues. Germline-derived CDR1 and CDR2 are SGHVS and FQNEAQ. Trimming left V 8 bases short and J 3 bases short, with 8 bases between. The CDR3 DNA reads TGTGCCAGCCAGGCCTATGGGGCCAACGTCCTGACTTTC. Its translation is CASQAYGANVLTF.

The sample holds a few counts of this clonotype. The chain employs TRBV20-1 and TRBJ1-5; D perhaps matches TRBD1 (6 bases). The germline CDR1 and CDR2 sequences are DFQATT and SNEGSKA (reference sequence). V was shortened by 6 bases and J by 7 bases, with 22 bases between the two germline ends. CDR3 length equals 15 residues. CDR3 in amino acids: CSASGGVAGGQPQHF. The CDR3 DNA reads as TGCAGTGCGAGTGGGGGCGTGGCAGGAGGACAGCCCCAGCATTTT.

This clonotype was picked up many times. The V call is TRBV4-3, the J call TRBJ2-1; 7 bases match TRBD1. The CDR3 is 15 residues long. The V gene end was trimmed by 0 bases and the J gene end by 3 bases; junction bases not matched to a gene: 2. The germline CDR1 and CDR2 sequences are LGHNA and YSLEER. This chain's CDR3 is CASSQERTGYNEQFF. DNA of the CDR3: TGCGCCAGCAGCCAAGAAAGGACAGGCTACAATGAGCAGTTCTTC.

This clonotype was seen only a few times. The rearrangement uses TRBV10-3 and TRBJ2-1; 9 positions match TRBD1. Trimming took 3 bases from V and 7 from J; bases not matched to a gene: 7. CDR1 is ENHRY, CDR2 SYGVKD, per germline. The CDR3 is 15 amino acids. CDR3 coding DNA: TGTGCCATCAGTGAACCGGGACAGGGCCCAAATGAGCAGTTCTTC. Amino acid sequence: CAISEPGQGPNEQFF.